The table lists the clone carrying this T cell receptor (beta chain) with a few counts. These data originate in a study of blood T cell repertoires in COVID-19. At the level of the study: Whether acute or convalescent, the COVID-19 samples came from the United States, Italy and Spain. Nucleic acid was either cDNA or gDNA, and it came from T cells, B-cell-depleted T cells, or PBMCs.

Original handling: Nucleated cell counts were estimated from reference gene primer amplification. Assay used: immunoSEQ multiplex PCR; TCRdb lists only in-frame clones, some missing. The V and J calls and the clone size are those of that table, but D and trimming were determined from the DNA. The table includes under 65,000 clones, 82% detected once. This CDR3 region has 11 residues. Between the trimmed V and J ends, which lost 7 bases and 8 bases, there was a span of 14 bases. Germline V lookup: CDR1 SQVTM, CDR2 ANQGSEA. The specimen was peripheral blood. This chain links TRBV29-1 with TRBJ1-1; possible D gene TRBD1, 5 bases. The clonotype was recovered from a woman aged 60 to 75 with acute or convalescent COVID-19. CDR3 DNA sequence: TGCAGCGGTCGTTTTGGGGGGGAAGCTTTCTTT. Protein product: CSGRFGGEAFF.